This TCR beta chain originates from a study of T-cell reconstitution after alpha-beta-depleted transplantation in children (dated by TCRdb to between 2015 and 2016). Describing the broader study: Using TCR repertoire profiling, the study followed T-cell immune reconstitution in a quantitative way in children after TCRalphabeta/CD19-depleted allogeneic hematopoietic cell transplantation.

The library relied on PCR. Sequenced using an Illumina HiSeq 2500. To normalize quantification of the TCRbeta repertoire, the TCR libraries were built with molecular barcoding that relied on unique molecular identifiers. TCRdb reanalyzed the raw reads on its own, using fastp at Q25 for trimming and MiXCR for clone calling, and kept in-frame beta chains. Identical CDR3 proteins give one entry, which carries the most common genes and DNA. This sample holds some 300,000 distinct CDR3 sequences; about 9.4% were observed only once. Around 7.5% of the sample is taken by the ten largest. Only a few counts were recorded for this clonotype. The antigen it recognizes is unknown. No much larger clonotype is one base removed from it; base qualities were not supplied. The germline V gene (reference sequence) provides CDR1 DFQATT and CDR2 SNEGSKA. V drops 4 bases and J drops 0 bases, leaving 22 bases in between. CDR3 length: 19 amino acids, cysteine to phenylalanine. Solely the CDR3 DNA is kept, with 57 bases framed from the first base.

General study outcomes and caveats: Apparently early alphabetaT-cell count recovery about two months after transplant reportedly relied on only several hundred rapidly expanded clones derived from non-depleted graft cells. In some patients, the high TCRbeta diversity seen at day 60 was put down to recipient T cells and intrathymic progenitors that had survived conditioning. Hyperexpanded clone frequencies declined over subsequent months; after one year, T-cell counts and TCRbeta diversity were mostly attributed to newly produced T cells.

Explained via the paper, the treatment or condition label denotes: allogeneic hematopoietic cell transplantation with graft depleted of TCRalphabeta T cells and CD19 B cells. Transplant recipients were children who received TCRalphabeta/CD19-depleted allogeneic hematopoietic cell grafts. Here the sequenced sample was PBMCs, taken before TCRalphabeta/CD19-depleted stem cell transplant. The TCR originated in a boy in the first two years of life with acute myeloid leukemia, due to receive a stem cell transplant. The V and J genes are TRBV20-1 and TRBJ2-6, and the D gene may be TRBD1, 6 bases matching. The DNA is as follows: TGCAGTGCTAAAGCTTACAGGGCGCCAACCCTCTCTGGGGCCAACGTCCTGACTTTC. The encoded protein is CSAKAYRAPTLSGANVLTF.